The 21 T cell receptor beta chains given below trace back to one sample, sequenced in a study of blood T cell repertoires in COVID-19. The protocol was immunoSEQ multiplex PCR, while the TCRdb copy is restricted to in-frame clones and leaves out a portion. The sample lists about 270,000 clones; 70% to 90% were seen once. Input material: PBMCs or T cells enriched from blood (not recorded which). Receptors originate from a woman in her 30s with acute COVID-19.

The chain combines TRBV28 with TRBJ1-4; 7 nucleotides align to TRBD1. CDR1 is MDHEN, CDR2 SYDVKM, per germline. The V and J ends lost 8 bases and 5 bases, in that order; junction bases with no gene match: 8. This CDR3 has 14 amino acids. CDR3 DNA: TGTGCCAGCTACGCCGGGACAGAGAATGAAAAACTGTTTTTT. Its protein is CASYAGTENEKLFF. Together with reference TRBV28 and TRBJ1-4, the CDR3 gives the full variable domain: DVKVTQSSRYLVKRTGEKVFLECVQDMDHENMFWYRQDPGLGLRLIYFSYDVKMKEKGDIPEGYSVSREKKERFSLILESASTNQTSMYLCASYAGTENEKLFFGSGTQLSVL.

This chain links TRBV11-1 with TRBJ2-7, with 7 bases that match TRBD1. The junction had 8 bases not matched to a gene; V was cut back by 3 bases and J by 3 bases. Germline V CDR1 and CDR2: SGHAT, FQDESV (reference sequence). CDR3 size: 15 residues. CDR3 amino acids: CASSFGQAAIYEQYF. The CDR3, as DNA: TGTGCCAGCAGCTTCGGACAGGCCGCCATCTACGAGCAGTACTTC.

V is TRBV10-3 and J is TRBJ1-2, with D unresolved. V gave up 0 bases and J gave up 8 bases, with 16 bases separating them. The CDR3 is made up of 15 amino acids. Per the germline V gene, CDR1 is ENHRY and CDR2 is SYGVKD. The CDR3 sequence: CAISESWAGIDGYTF. CDR3 DNA sequence: TGTGCCATCAGTGAGTCGTGGGCGGGTATCGACGGCTACACCTTC.

V gene TRBV3-1 (or the pseudogene TRBV3-2) combines with J gene TRBJ1-2; weak D call: TRBD1 (6 bases). Germline lookup yields CDR1 LGHDT and CDR2 YNNKEL (reference sequence). The CDR3 loop spans 15 amino acids. The germline V and J ends were trimmed by 1 base and 5 bases, with 14 bases remaining between them. The CDR3 coding sequence is TGTGCCAGCAGCCAAGGGGGGGGTCAGGGGTATGGCTACACCTTC. The encoded protein is CASSQGGGQGYGYTF.

This chain joins TRBV28 and TRBJ1-4, with TRBD1 as a possible D gene (6 bases). CDR1 and CDR2 (germline): MDHEN, SYDVKM. The CDR3 is 16 amino acids. V lost 5 bases and J lost 0, with 13 bases in between. The CDR3 sequence is CASSHGGTTTNEKLFF. Here the CDR3 DNA reads TGTGCCAGCAGTCACGGGGGGACAACAACTAATGAAAAACTGTTTTTT.

This clone has just one count. This rearrangement joins TRBV6-2 or TRBV6-3 to TRBJ2-3; 8 nucleotides align to TRBD2. Germline CDR1 MNHEY, CDR2 SVGEGT. Trimming cost V 3 bases and J 0 bases; bases outside gene matches: 8. This CDR3 comprises 17 residues. CDR3 nucleotides: TGTGCCAGCAGTTATCCCACTAGCGGACTAAGCACAGATACGCAGTATTTT. It translates to CASSYPTSGLSTDTQYF.

The V call is TRBV2, the J call TRBJ2-7; TRBD2 agrees at 7 bases. From germline, CDR1 is SNHLY and CDR2 FYNNEI. There are 14 residues in the CDR3. Germline trimming cut 6 bases from V and 3 bases from J; bases unmatched to any gene: 8. The CDR3, as DNA: TGTGCCAGCAGGGAGAGCGGGGACGTCTACGAGCAGTACTTC. This encodes CASRESGDVYEQYF.

This sequence joins TRBV24-1 and TRBJ2-7; D remains ambiguous. Germline V gives CDR1 KGHDR, CDR2 SFDVKD. There are 12 residues in the CDR3. With 9 bases removed from V and 5 bases from J, the gap between germline ends came to 13 bases. The CDR3 is CATAQAENEQYF. CDR3 DNA: TGTGCCACCGCCCAGGCAGAGAACGAGCAGTACTTC.

The genes are TRBV6-5 and TRBJ2-5, with D possibly matching TRBD2 (7 bases). The CDR3 runs 14 residues. Germline V gene lookup returns CDR1 MNHEY and CDR2 SVGAGI. Trimming pared 3 bases from V and 4 bases from J, leaving 12 bases between. The chain's CDR3 is CASSYGRGGETQYF. CDR3 in DNA: TGTGCCAGCAGTTATGGTAGGGGGGGAGAGACCCAGTACTTC.

DNA of the CDR3: TGCGCCAGCAGCTTGAACGGCGGGCAAGACACCGGGGAGCTGTTTTTT. Translated: CASSLNGGQDTGELFF. The chain has TRBV5-1 and TRBJ2-2; D might be TRBD2 (5 bases). CDR1 is SGHRS and CDR2 is YFSETQ in the germline V gene. Trimming removed 1 base from V and 3 bases from J, with 13 bases in between. There are 16 residues in the CDR3. The full variable domain, completed using reference TRBV5-1 and TRBJ2-2, is KAGVTQTPRYLIKTRGQQVTLSCSPISGHRSVSWYQQTPGQGLQFLFEYFSETQRNKGNFPGRFSGRQFSNSRSEMNVSTLELGDSALYLCASSLNGGQDTGELFFGEGSRLTVL.

This clone has more than one count but fewer than ten. The gene calls are TRBV9 and TRBJ2-2, with no clear D. With 7 bases removed from V and 7 bases from J, the gap between germline ends came to 8 bases. The germline gives CDR1 SGDLS, CDR2 YYNGEE. The CDR3 totals 11 residues. The CDR3 region is CASGSIGELFF. The CDR3 nucleotides read TGTGCCAGCGGCAGTATCGGGGAGCTGTTTTTT.

The rearrangement uses TRBV29-1 and TRBJ2-3, with TRBD2 as a possible D gene (6 bases). Trimming removed 2 bases from V and 4 bases from J, with 10 bases in between. Germline V gene data show CDR1 as SQVTM and CDR2 as ANQGSEA. The CDR3 consists of 13 residues. The DNA for the CDR3 is TGCAGCGTTGAATGGGGGGTGGCAGATACGCAGTATTTT. Encoded protein: CSVEWGVADTQYF.

The CDR3 bases are TGTGCCAGCAGCTTGGACAGTATAGGAAACACCATATATTTT. Its translation: CASSLDSIGNTIYF. The rearrangement links TRBV5-4 to TRBJ1-3, with D uncertain. Trimming removed 0 bases from V and 4 bases from J, with 8 bases in between. This CDR3 contains 14 residues. The germline V gene has CDR1 SGHNT and CDR2 YYREEE (reference sequence).

The J gene is TRBJ2-7, the V gene TRBV6-6; D call uncertain. Per the germline V gene, CDR1 is MNHNY and CDR2 is SVGAGI (reference sequence). V shed 2 bases and J shed 12 bases, with 26 bases lying between them. The CDR3 extends over 16 amino acids. CDR3 sequence (DNA): TGTGCCAGCAGTTACCTCCACACCCCATCCACCATCCAGTTGTACTTC. This gives the protein CASSYLHTPSTIQLYF.

The chain links TRBV27 to TRBJ2-1, with 12 bases identical to TRBD2. The CDR3 runs 18 residues. The germline gives CDR1 MNHEY, CDR2 SMNVEV (reference sequence). V lost 5 bases to trimming and J lost 3 bases; unmatched junction nucleotides: 11. This CDR3 is CASSPPPGTSGYYNEQFF. The DNA for the CDR3 is TGTGCCAGCAGTCCTCCCCCCGGGACTAGCGGGTACTACAATGAGCAGTTCTTC.

V and J are TRBV7-2 and TRBJ2-7; 12 positions agree with TRBD1. CDR1 is SGHTA, CDR2 FQGNSA, per germline. The CDR3 extends over 15 amino acids. J was trimmed by 5 bases and V by 1 base; bases with no gene match: 3. CDR3: CASSLVGTGGHEQYF. CDR3 nucleotides: TGTGCCAGCAGCTTAGTAGGGACAGGGGGCCACGAGCAGTACTTC.

There are a few counts of this clone. The CDR3 DNA sequence: TGTGCCAGCAGCTTTCCGACTAGCGGGGATCCTTACGAGCAGTACTTC. Amino acid sequence: CASSFPTSGDPYEQYF. V is TRBV5-5 and J is TRBJ2-7, with 11 bases lining up with TRBD2. V shed 2 bases and J 4 bases; nucleotides not matched to a gene: 8. This CDR3 region has 16 residues. Germline V gene lookup returns CDR1 SGHKS and CDR2 YYEKEE (reference sequence).

The CDR3 is CATSDTTARTGVLTDTQYF. The CDR3 DNA is TGTGCCACCAGTGATACCACCGCGAGGACAGGGGTCCTCACAGATACGCAGTATTTT. This rearrangement joins TRBV24-1 to TRBJ2-3, with 9 positions matching TRBD1. The length of the CDR3 is 19 residues. After removal of 3 bases from V and 2 bases from J, the junction contained 14 bases not matched to a gene. The germline V gene encodes CDR1 KGHDR and CDR2 SFDVKD.

This clone is a singleton in its sample. This sequence joins TRBV15 and TRBJ2-3; the D gene is possibly TRBD2 (6 bases). This CDR3 comprises 13 residues. CDR1 LNHNV and CDR2 YYDKDF come from the germline V gene (reference sequence). Trimming cost V 1 base and J 4 bases, with 6 bases left between them. This CDR3 is CATSRGGADTQYF. The CDR3 nucleotides are TGTGCCACCAGCAGAGGGGGGGCAGATACGCAGTATTTT.

The genes are TRBV9 and TRBJ2-3; D is possibly TRBD2 (6 bases). From germline, CDR1 is SGDLS and CDR2 YYNGEE. V lost 0 bases and J 2 bases, leaving 10 bases between the germline ends. The CDR3 spans 15 residues. Here the CDR3 reads CASSVDIAATDTQYF. The CDR3 nucleotides are TGTGCCAGCAGCGTAGATATAGCGGCCACAGATACGCAGTATTTT.

The sample holds a few counts of this clone. The J gene is TRBJ1-5, the V gene TRBV7-2, with a tentative D call TRBD1 (5 bases). V lost 1 base and J lost 7, with 8 bases in between. The CDR3 covers 13 residues. Germline loops: CDR1 SGHTA, CDR2 FQGNSA. CDR3 region: CASSLDRKQPQHF. For the CDR3, the DNA is TGTGCCAGCAGCTTAGACAGGAAACAGCCCCAGCATTTT.